Listed below are T cell receptor beta chains from one sample, sequenced in a study of T cells of healthy individuals. MiXCR, run by TCRdb on the 5' RACE reads, gives a single entry per CDR3 protein. The table lists tens of thousands of distinct CDR3 sequences, around 15% of them singletons. The receptors here all came from a human donor in good health. The CDR3 runs from the conserved cysteine through the conserved F or W. A D gene is named only where the DNA matches it firmly. Only part of the rows carry a size: once, few, many, or a class if the clone is expanded.

abundance	d_gene	j_gene	v_gene	CDR3nt	CDR3aa
few	TRBD2	TRBJ2-5	TRBV20-1	TGCAGTGCTAACTCCGGGAGGGATACGGAGACCCAGTACTTC	CSANSGRDTETQYF
many	.	TRBJ1-6	TRBV11-2	TGTGCCAGCAGGCGCGTGGATTCACCCCTCCACTTT	CASRRVDSPLHF
many	TRBD2	TRBJ2-1	TRBV27	TGTGCCAGCAGTTTATTACTAGCGGGAGCGGAGCAGTTCTTC	CASSLLLAGAEQFF
many	TRBD2	TRBJ2-3	TRBV12-3/TRBV12-4	TGTGCCAGCAGTGGTGGACTAGCGGGAGTAGATACGCAGTATTTT	CASSGGLAGVDTQYF
many	TRBD2	TRBJ2-1	TRBV19	TGTGCCAGTAGTATAGGAGGGACTAGCGGAGCCCGTTGGTCCTACAATGAGCAGTTCTTC	CASSIGGTSGARWSYNEQFF
.	.	TRBJ2-7	TRBV23-1	TGCGCCAGCAGTCGGGCGGCAGGGAACCTAAACCACGAGCAGTACTTC	CASSRAAGNLNHEQYF
.	TRBD1	TRBJ2-6	TRBV3-1	TGTGCCAGCAGCCATTTTACAGGGGCCGACTCTGGGGCCAACGTCCTGACTTTC	CASSHFTGADSGANVLTF
.	.	TRBJ1-5	TRBV28	TGTGCCAGCAGTAGACAGGAGTATCAGCCCCAGCATTTT	CASSRQEYQPQHF
.	TRBD1	TRBJ2-3	TRBV6-5	TGTGCCAGCAGTTACTCGACAGGGGTCACAGATACGCAGTATTTT	CASSYSTGVTDTQYF
.	.	TRBJ2-1	TRBV25-1	TGTGCCAGCAGTGCGGTATGGAATGAGCAGTTCTTC	CASSAVWNEQFF
many	.	TRBJ2-3	TRBV20-1	TGCAGTGCTAGAGATCGCAGCGGAGCTGTCACAGATACGCAGTATTTT	CSARDRSGAVTDTQYF
many	.	TRBJ1-2	TRBV28	TGTGCCAGCAGTTTGGGGGGAACAGGGCGCGTGTCCTCTGGCTACACCTTC	CASSLGGTGRVSSGYTF
.	.	TRBJ1-1	TRBV29-1	TGCAGCCTTCGAGCCTTACGGAGCACTGAAGCTTTCTTT	CSLRALRSTEAFF
many	TRBD1	TRBJ2-3	TRBV28	TGTGCCAGCAGTCCCCCCGGGACAGTATTGTCAGATACGCAGTATTTT	CASSPPGTVLSDTQYF
.	TRBD2	TRBJ2-1	TRBV5-6	TGTGCCAGCAGCTTTTTTCTTGTTTATGAAGGGACTAGCAATGAGCAGTTCTTC	CASSFFLVYEGTSNEQFF
many	TRBD2	TRBJ2-2	TRBV5-6	TGTGCCAGCAGCCCTACCGTAGGCGGGAGGGCCTACACCGGGGAGCTGTTTTTT	CASSPTVGGRAYTGELFF
.	.	TRBJ1-3	TRBV27	TGTGCCAGCAGTTTAGCCGGGGGCTCTGGAAACACCATATATTTT	CASSLAGGSGNTIYF
many	.	TRBJ1-4	TRBV5-1	TGCGCCAGCAGCCTAGTAACCGGGACAACTAATGAAAAACTGTTTTTT	CASSLVTGTTNEKLFF
few	TRBD1	TRBJ2-1	TRBV6-5	TGTGCCAGCAGCCTTGAACGGACAGGAAAGCAGTTCTTC	CASSLERTGKQFF
.	TRBD2	TRBJ2-7	TRBV6-2/TRBV6-3	TGTGCCAGCAGTTACTCGAGTACCCGAACTAGCGACTACGAGCAGTACTTC	CASSYSSTRTSDYEQYF